This T cell receptor beta chain was identified during a study of T cell repertoires in cytomegalovirus infection. Looking at the study overall: HLA-C-restricted CMV epitopes, recently identified, and well-studied HLA-B-restricted ones were used by the study.

This clonotype occurred many times. Antigen unknown. Whole-study findings and limits: CMV-specific TCR beta clonotypes restricted by HLA-C dominated the ex vivo response.

TCRdb recomputed calls from the reads with MiXCR, one row per CDR3 protein. The table shows approximately 300,000 distinct CDR3 sequences, with roughly 29% occurring only once. The receptor was isolated from a human donor in good health (CMV status not recorded). Some clones in this sample may be carry-over from other donors' samples. The sample consisted of cultured PBMCs, taken from culture after CMV antigen stimulation.

The DNA for the CDR3 is TGTGCCAGCAGCCCGGGACGGGGTTCGGCCAAAAACATTCAGTACTTC. This sequence encodes CASSPGRGSAKNIQYF. V usage is TRBV7-2 and J usage is TRBJ2-4; D might be TRBD1 or TRBD2, each matching 5 bases. Trimming cost V 5 bases and J 1 base, with 15 bases left between them. The CDR3 has 16 residues. Germline CDR1 reads SGHTA; CDR2 reads FQGNSA.